The 2 T cell receptor beta chains below come from one sample, sequenced in a study of cytomegalovirus exposure and HLA in healthy donors. Both 60 Vbeta primers and 13 Jbeta primers went into the PCR. TCRdb's copy holds only in-frame clones and misses some; the assay was immunoSEQ multiplex PCR. The repertoire table contains about 190,000 clones. Sequenced input: PBMCs. These TCRs come from a young man in good health and CMV-seronegative.

The V and J genes are TRBV19 and TRBJ1-5; D perhaps matches TRBD1 (5 bases). Germline V gives CDR1 LNHDA, CDR2 SQIVND (reference sequence). The V end lost 3 bases, the J end lost 0 bases, and 12 bases lay between the germline ends. This CDR3 region has 16 residues. The DNA for the CDR3 is TGTGCCAGTAGTATTGGCCGGGACTATAGCAATCAGCCCCAGCATTTT. Translation gives CASSIGRDYSNQPQHF.

CDR3 nucleotides: TGTGCCAGCAGTGATTACAACGACAGGCGAATACTGAGGGGACAGGGGGCCTATGGCTACACCTTC. It specifies CASSDYNDRRILRGQGAYGYTF. This chain links TRBV2 with TRBJ1-2; the match to TRBD1 covers 12 bases. The V and J ends lost 3 bases and 4 bases, in that order; junction bases with no gene match: 24. CDR1 is SNHLY, CDR2 FYNNEI, per germline. The CDR3 contains 22 residues. Full variable domain (missing parts from reference TRBV2 and TRBJ1-2): EPEVTQTPSHQVTQMGQEVILRCVPISNHLYFYWYRQILGQKVEFLVSFYNNEISEKSEIFDDQFSVERPDGSNFTLKIRSTKLEDSAMYFCASSDYNDRRILRGQGAYGYTFGSGTRLTVV.